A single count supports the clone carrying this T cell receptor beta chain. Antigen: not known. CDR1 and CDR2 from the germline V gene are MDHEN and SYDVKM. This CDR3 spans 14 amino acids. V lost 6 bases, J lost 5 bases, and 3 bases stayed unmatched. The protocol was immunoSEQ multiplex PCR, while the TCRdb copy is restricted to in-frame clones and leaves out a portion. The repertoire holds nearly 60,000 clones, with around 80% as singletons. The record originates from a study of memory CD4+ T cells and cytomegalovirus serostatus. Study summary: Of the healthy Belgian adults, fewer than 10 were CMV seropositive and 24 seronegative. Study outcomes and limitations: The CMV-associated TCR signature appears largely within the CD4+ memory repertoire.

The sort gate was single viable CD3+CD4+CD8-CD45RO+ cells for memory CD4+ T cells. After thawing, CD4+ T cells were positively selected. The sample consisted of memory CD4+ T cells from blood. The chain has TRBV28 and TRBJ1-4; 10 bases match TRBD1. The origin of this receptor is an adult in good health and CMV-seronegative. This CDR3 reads CASRTGGKNEKLFF. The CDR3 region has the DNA TGTGCCAGCAGGACAGGGGGCAAAAATGAAAAACTGTTTTTT.